A single sample gave rise to the 25 T cell receptor beta chains below, sequenced in a study of blood T cell repertoires in COVID-19. The repertoire was sequenced with immunoSEQ multiplex PCR; TCRdb's copy has only in-frame clones and lacks some. Found here are about 220,000 clones, 84% of them singletons; the top ten hold 5.5% to 7.5%. The source material was PBMCs or T cells enriched from blood (not recorded which). These receptors came from a woman aged 40 to 50 who had recovered from COVID-19.

The chain employs TRBV6-2 or TRBV6-3 and TRBJ2-7; 10 nucleotides agree with TRBD2. The CDR3 runs to 14 residues. Germline V lookup: CDR1 MNHEY, CDR2 SVGEGT. V shed 2 bases, J shed 2 bases, and the junction held 0 bases outside the gene matches. This chain's CDR3 is CASSYGTSAYEQYV. CDR3 coding DNA: TGTGCCAGCAGTTACGGGACTAGCGCCTACGAGCAGTACGTC.

V gene TRBV28 combines with J gene TRBJ2-1; TRBD2 matches at 9 bases. Germline CDR1 and CDR2: MDHEN and SYDVKM. The CDR3 runs 16 residues. Trimming at V came to 6 bases and at J to 9 bases, leaving 15 bases not matched to a gene. This chain's CDR3 is CASRLWTSVFPSEQFF. The CDR3 region has the DNA TGTGCCAGCAGACTCTGGACTAGCGTGTTTCCTTCTGAGCAGTTCTTC.

The V gene is TRBV6-5, the J gene TRBJ1-2; a possible D gene is TRBD1 (5 bases). Germline assignment: CDR1 MNHEY and CDR2 SVGAGI. With 6 bases removed from V and 0 bases from J, the gap between germline ends came to 8 bases. The CDR3 consists of 13 residues. The CDR3 region is CASSQTANYGYTF. In DNA, the CDR3 is TGTGCCAGCAGCCAGACAGCTAACTATGGCTACACCTTC.

The chain uses TRBV19 and TRBJ1-1; no definite D call. V dropped 7 bases and J dropped 1 base, with 10 bases sitting between them. Germline V gene sequence: CDR1 LNHDA, CDR2 SQIVND (reference sequence). The CDR3 has 13 residues. DNA for the CDR3: TGTGCCAGTACCCTTGGCTGGAACACTGAAGCTTTCTTT. Its translation is CASTLGWNTEAFF. Drawing the rest from reference TRBV19 and TRBJ1-1, the complete variable domain is DGGITQSPKYLFRKEGQNVTLSCEQNLNHDAMYWYRQDPGQGLRLIYYSQIVNDFQKGDIAEGYSVSREKKESFPLTVTSAQKNPTAFYLCASTLGWNTEAFFGQGTRLTVV.

The V gene is TRBV3-1 (or the pseudogene TRBV3-2), the J gene TRBJ2-7, with 9 nucleotides matching TRBD2. This CDR3 is 13 amino acids long. CDR1 is LGHDT, CDR2 YNNKEL, per germline (reference sequence). The junction had 8 bases not matched to a gene; V was cut back by 11 bases and J by 3 bases. CDR3 nucleotides: TGTGCCGGATACGGGACTAGCCTCTACGAGCAGTACGTC. This encodes CAGYGTSLYEQYV.

The chain uses TRBV19 and TRBJ2-3; 11 nucleotides align to TRBD2. V lost 0 bases and J lost 3; bases outside the gene matches: 14. CDR1 and CDR2 from the germline V gene are LNHDA and SQIVND (reference sequence). There are 20 residues in the CDR3. The CDR3 region is CASSIEGTGTSGRGTDTQYF. For the CDR3, the DNA is TGTGCCAGTAGTATAGAGGGGACGGGCACTAGCGGGAGAGGTACAGATACGCAGTATTTT.

The chain is built from TRBV19 and TRBJ2-1; 10 positions match TRBD2. The CDR3 contains 15 residues. V was clipped by 3 bases and J by 8 bases; unmatched bases: 7. CDR1 is LNHDA, CDR2 SQIVND, per germline (reference sequence). DNA of the CDR3: TGTGCCAGTAGTATTACTAGCGGGAATGGAGATGAGCAGTTCTTC. Residues: CASSITSGNGDEQFF.

The gene calls are TRBV12-2 and TRBJ2-3; the table's D gene call, TRBD2, was not cross checked with the DNA. TRBV12-2 is assigned pseudogene status. This CDR3 is 17 amino acids long. In nucleotides, the CDR3 is TGTGCAAGTCGCTTAGGAGGGACTACCACTAGCACAGATACGCAGTATTTT. This gives the protein CASRLGGTTTSTDTQYF.

The rearrangement uses TRBV3-1 (or the pseudogene TRBV3-2) and TRBJ2-7, with 15 bases identical to TRBD2. Germline values: CDR1 LGHDT, CDR2 YNNKEL (reference sequence). The CDR3 covers 15 residues. The ends lost 4 bases at V and 8 bases at J; junction bases unmatched: 6. The chain's CDR3 is CASSRGLAGGPKQYV. CDR3 nucleotide sequence: TGTGCCAGCAGCCGCGGACTAGCGGGAGGGCCTAAGCAGTACGTC.

The rearrangement uses TRBV5-1 and TRBJ1-6, with D unclear. From germline, CDR1 is SGHRS and CDR2 YFSETQ. Trimming removed 0 bases from V and 7 bases from J, with 14 bases in between. This CDR3 is built from 16 residues. The CDR3 spells CASSLVWRGSNSPLHF. In nucleotides, the CDR3 is TGCGCCAGCAGCTTGGTATGGCGGGGATCAAATTCACCCCTCCACTTT.

In nucleotides, the CDR3 is TGTGCCACCAGTGAACATACAGGGGGGTTGGATCAGCCCCAGCATTTT. As protein: CATSEHTGGLDQPQHF. The chain employs TRBV24-1 and TRBJ1-5; TRBD1 matches 8 bases. The CDR3 contains 16 residues. Germline loops: CDR1 KGHDR, CDR2 SFDVKD. V lost 4 bases and J lost 5; bases outside the gene matches: 9.

The rearrangement links TRBV7-2 to TRBJ2-3; 7 nucleotides agree with TRBD1. The V and J ends lost 5 bases and 4 bases, in that order; junction bases with no gene match: 6. The CDR3 consists of 14 residues. CDR1 SGHTA and CDR2 FQGNSA come from the germline V gene. Written as DNA, the CDR3 is TGTGCCAGCAGCCTCCTGAGGGGGCCAGATACGCAGTATTTT. Protein: CASSLLRGPDTQYF.

The rearrangement joins TRBV27 to TRBJ1-2; 10 positions agree with TRBD1. Germline V gene sequence: CDR1 MNHEY, CDR2 SMNVEV (reference sequence). Losses at the gene ends were 0 bases for V and 8 bases for J; bases not matched to a gene: 6. The CDR3 consists of 15 residues. DNA for the CDR3: TGTGCCAGCAGTTTATCTGGGACAGGGGCTCTGGGCTACACCTTC. Amino acids: CASSLSGTGALGYTF.

This clone was counted a single time. V is TRBV6-5 and J is TRBJ2-7; D remains ambiguous. The V end lost 7 bases, the J end lost 0 bases, and 13 bases lay between the germline ends. CDR3 length equals 14 residues. Germline V CDR1 and CDR2: MNHEY, SVGAGI. Here the CDR3 reads CASKEQLSSYEQYF. DNA of the CDR3: TGTGCCAGCAAGGAGCAGTTGAGCTCCTACGAGCAGTACTTC.

The rearrangement uses TRBV18 and TRBJ2-2, with TRBD2 as a possible D gene (5 bases). Per the germline V gene, CDR1 is KGHSH and CDR2 is LQKENI. V was shortened by 1 base and J by 2 bases, with 8 bases between the two germline ends. There are 15 residues in the CDR3. The CDR3 DNA reads as TGTGCCAGCTCACCACAACGGGGAAACACCGGGGAGCTGTTTTTT. The encoded protein is CASSPQRGNTGELFF.

The V gene is TRBV27, the J gene TRBJ2-3; the match to TRBD2 covers 7 bases. Unmatched junction bases numbered 18, after V lost 8 bases and J lost 1 base. CDR1 is MNHEY and CDR2 is SMNVEV in the germline V gene (reference sequence). The CDR3 runs 18 residues. The CDR3 bases are TGTGCCAGCCCCCCAAGCCCTGGGAGGGCCGAAGGCACAGATACGCAGTATTTT. Translation: CASPPSPGRAEGTDTQYF.

The V gene is TRBV28, the J gene TRBJ1-4, with D unresolved. The germline gives CDR1 MDHEN, CDR2 SYDVKM. V was trimmed by 6 bases and J by 8 bases, leaving 10 bases between them. The CDR3 is 12 amino acids. The DNA of the CDR3 is TGTGCCAGCAGCAGAGGGAAAGAAAAACTGTTTTTT. As protein: CASSRGKEKLFF.

V usage is TRBV28 and J usage is TRBJ1-2; 8 positions match TRBD1. Germline trimming cut 6 bases from V and 4 bases from J; bases unmatched to any gene: 7. Germline CDR1 and CDR2: MDHEN and SYDVKM. This CDR3 is built from 14 residues. The chain's CDR3 is CASRNVTGVYGYTF. CDR3 sequence (DNA): TGTGCCAGCAGAAACGTGACAGGGGTCTATGGCTACACCTTC.

As DNA, the CDR3 is TGTGCCACCAGCAGCACCCTAGGGGCGCTTGGCTACACCTTC. Translating it yields CATSSTLGALGYTF. This rearrangement joins TRBV15 to TRBJ1-2; possible D gene TRBD1, 5 bases. The CDR3 is 14 amino acids. Germline V lookup: CDR1 LNHNV, CDR2 YYDKDF (reference sequence). V was shortened by 3 bases and J by 7 bases, with 15 bases between the two germline ends.

The rearrangement links TRBV7-2 to TRBJ2-5; TRBD1 aligns across 10 bases. The V segment lost 5 bases and the J segment 5 bases; nucleotides outside the gene matches: 5. Germline V gives CDR1 SGHTA, CDR2 FQGNSA. The CDR3 runs 14 residues. The CDR3 spells CASSADRGLETQYF. The CDR3, as DNA: TGTGCCAGCAGCGCAGACAGGGGGCTGGAGACCCAGTACTTC.

The CDR3 nucleotides read TGCGCCAGCAGCTTGGAGGCAGGTGGTGAAAAACTGTTTTTT. This gives the protein CASSLEAGGEKLFF. The chain is built from TRBV5-1 and TRBJ1-4; D call uncertain. V dropped 0 bases and J dropped 7 bases, with 10 bases sitting between them. CDR3 length equals 14 residues. Germline CDR1 reads SGHRS; CDR2 reads YFSETQ.

Regarding this clone: One end of the junction does not line up with germline, which may come from a read error. V is TRBV7-2 and J is TRBJ1-4, with 8 bases identical to TRBD1. The length of the CDR3 is 14 residues. CDR1 and CDR2 (germline): SGHTA, FQGNSA. This CDR3 is CASSLGQGNEKLFF. The CDR3 coding sequence is TGTGCCAGCAGTTTAGGACAGGGAAATGAAAAACTGTTTTTT.

The CDR3 DNA reads TGCGCCAGCAGCCATCTAGCGGGACGCGATACGCAGTATTTT. Its translation: CASSHLAGRDTQYF. The rearrangement links TRBV4-3 to TRBJ2-3; 9 nucleotides match TRBD2. With 3 bases clipped from V and 6 bases from J, the junction kept 4 bases outside the gene matches. Germline V gives CDR1 LGHNA, CDR2 YSLEER. This CDR3 has 14 amino acids.

V gene TRBV11-3 combines with J gene TRBJ2-1; D not certain. The CDR3 length is 16 residues. Germline V gives CDR1 SGHNT, CDR2 YENEEA. Between the trimmed V and J ends, which lost 5 bases and 0 bases, there was a span of 14 bases. The CDR3 DNA sequence: TGTGCCAGCAGCACGAGACAAAAACGCTCCTACAATGAGCAGTTCTTC. Its protein is CASSTRQKRSYNEQFF. Filled out from reference TRBV11-3 and TRBJ2-1, the complete variable domain reads EAGVVQSPRYKIIEKKQPVAFWCNPISGHNTLYWYLQNLGQGPELLIRYENEEAVDDSQLPKDRFSAERLKGVDSTLKIQPAELGDSAVYLCASSTRQKRSYNEQFFGPGTRLTVL.

The V call is TRBV23-1, the J call TRBJ1-2; D is uncertain. TRBV23-1 falls under the ORF class, with uncertain function. Between the trimmed V and J ends, which lost 3 bases and 7 bases, there was a span of 15 bases. The CDR3 is 14 amino acids. The CDR3 sequence is CASSHTSREGGYTF. In DNA, the CDR3 is TGCGCCAGCAGTCACACAAGCCGGGAGGGTGGCTACACCTTC.